A selection of T cell receptor beta chains follows, all from one sample in a study of OX40 agonist ivuxolimab in advanced cancers. The method was immunoSEQ multiplex PCR; TCRdb's version includes in-frame clones alone and lacks a portion of them. The table includes about 83,000 clones, about 90% detected once. The source was CD4+ or CD8+ T cells sorted from blood, collected in a trial of the OX40 agonist ivuxolimab. The receptor set was obtained from an adult with an advanced solid tumor such as melanoma, head and neck, liver or kidney cancer. Both conserved end residues are part of each CDR3. The D gene is left open where the match is weak. Rows may omit the clone size; those that give it use once, few, many or a size class.

cdr3_aa	cdr3_nt	clone_size	d_call	v_call	j_call
CASSQDWAASGDKNIQYF	TGCGCCAGCAGCCAAGATTGGGCGGCTAGCGGTGACAAAAACATTCAGTACTTC	once	TRBD2	TRBV4-1	TRBJ2-4
CASSLAFGIQETQYF	TGTGCCAGCAGCTTAGCTTTCGGGATACAAGAGACCCAGTACTTC	NA	NA	TRBV7-9	TRBJ2-5
CASSQEWGNEQFF	TGCGCCAGCAGCCAAGAATGGGGCAATGAGCAGTTCTTC	NA	NA	TRBV4-1	TRBJ2-1
CASSYAAGVYNEQFF	TGTGCCAGCAGTTACGCGGCGGGCGTATACAATGAGCAGTTCTTC	NA	NA	TRBV6-5	TRBJ2-1
CASKDQNYGYTF	TGTGCCAGCAAGGATCAAAACTATGGCTACACCTTC	once	NA	TRBV6-5	TRBJ1-2
CASSPSGTYNEQFF	TGCGCCAGCAGCCCTTCCGGGACCTACAATGAGCAGTTCTTC	NA	NA	TRBV4-1	TRBJ2-1
CASSQYLAGEADTQYF	TGCGCCAGCAGCCAATACCTAGCGGGAGAGGCAGATACGCAGTATTTT	NA	TRBD2	TRBV4-3	TRBJ2-3
CASRSDREVSYEQYF	TGTGCCAGCAGGTCCGACAGGGAGGTATCCTACGAGCAGTACTTC	NA	NA	TRBV28	TRBJ2-7
CASSLRLAGGGKYF	TGTGCCAGCAGTCTACGACTAGCGGGGGGCGGGAAGTACTTC	NA	TRBD2	TRBV28	TRBJ2-7
CASSLRENRAEAFF	TGTGCCAGCAGCTTAAGGGAAAACCGAGCTGAAGCTTTCTTT	NA	NA	TRBV7-2	TRBJ1-1
CASSLDIFEQFF	TGTGCCAGCAGCTTAGATATCTTTGAGCAGTTCTTC	NA	NA	TRBV11-2	TRBJ2-1
CAWSVRGYTIYF	TGTGCCTGGAGTGTACGTGGTTACACCATATATTTT	few	NA	TRBV30	TRBJ1-3
CASSSGDYGYTF	TGTGCCAGCAGTTCCGGAGATTATGGCTACACCTTC	once	NA	TRBV9	TRBJ1-2
CASSHSGGVSYNEQFF	TGCGCCAGCAGCCACAGCGGGGGGGTCTCCTACAATGAGCAGTTCTTC	NA	TRBD2	TRBV4-3	TRBJ2-1
CASSPRARDTQYF	TGTGCCAGCAGCCCCCGGGCTCGAGATACGCAGTATTTT	NA	NA	TRBV9	TRBJ2-3
CASSSHLSSPLHF	TGTGCCAGCAGTTCCCATCTGAGTTCACCCCTCCACTTT	NA	NA	TRBV6-5	TRBJ1-6
CASSYSTGSGNTIYF	TGTGCCAGCAGTTACTCGACAGGGTCTGGAAACACCATATATTTT	NA	TRBD1	TRBV6-5	TRBJ1-3
CASVPRTPSRGDEQFF	TGTGCTAGTGTCCCTAGGACTCCCAGCCGAGGGGATGAGCAGTTCTTC	NA	NA	TRBV12-5	TRBJ2-1
CASSSLQGPEAFF	TGTGCCAGTAGCTCCCTCCAGGGGCCTGAAGCTTTCTTT	NA	NA	TRBV19	TRBJ1-1
CASSLSGRRYNEQFF	TGTGCCAGCAGCTTGTCCGGGAGGAGATACAATGAGCAGTTCTTC	NA	TRBD2	TRBV7-9	TRBJ2-1
CASSLTGLADSYNEQFF	TGCGCCAGCAGCTTAACGGGACTAGCGGACTCCTACAATGAGCAGTTCTTC	once	TRBD2	TRBV5-1	TRBJ2-1
CASSLGSREQFF	TGTGCTAGCAGCTTAGGGAGCCGTGAGCAGTTCTTC	NA	NA	TRBV7-7	TRBJ2-1
CASSDRTGGSYNEQFF	TGTGCCAGCAGCGATCGGACAGGGGGCTCCTACAATGAGCAGTTCTTC	NA	TRBD1	TRBV2	TRBJ2-1
CASSLKPGISGYGYTF	TGTGCCAGCAGTTTAAAACCAGGAATCTCAGGATATGGCTACACCTTC	NA	NA	TRBV28	TRBJ1-2
CASSLQATNEKLFF	TGTGCCAGCAGTTTACAAGCAACTAATGAAAAACTGTTTTTT	once	NA	TRBV27	TRBJ1-4
CASSPSPYAYNEQFF	TGTGCCAGCAGCCCCTCCCCGTACGCGTACAATGAGCAGTTCTTC	NA	NA	TRBV6-5	TRBJ2-1
CASSQDLELLETQYF	TGCGCCAGCAGCCAAGATTTAGAGCTACTGGAGACCCAGTACTTC	NA	NA	TRBV4-3	TRBJ2-5
CATSTYNEQFF	TGTGCCACCAGCACTTACAATGAGCAGTTCTTC	few	NA	TRBV15	TRBJ2-1
CASSSAGATEAFF	TGTGCCAGCAGTTCCGCCGGGGCCACTGAAGCTTTCTTT	NA	NA	TRBV7-9	TRBJ1-1